The 16 T cell receptor beta chains below all came from one sample that was sequenced in a study of identical twins. Each CDR3 protein is one row after TCRdb ran MiXCR on the 5' RACE reads. This repertoire shows approximately 500,000 distinct CDR3 sequences, approximately 25% found once; its top ten account for about 3%. The sample also formed part of further work on T cells expressing NK-cell markers.

Sequencing input: CD4+ T cells sorted from blood. Receptor source: a young woman in good health.

A few counts support this clonotype. The chain uses TRBV12-3 or TRBV12-4 and TRBJ1-1; 7 bases match TRBD1. The V and J ends lost 2 bases and 6 bases, in that order; junction bases with no gene match: 9. CDR3 length: 15 amino acids. CDR3 amino acids: CASSLTRLGQPEAFF. The CDR3 DNA reads as TGTGCCAGCAGTTTAACGCGATTGGGACAGCCTGAAGCTTTCTTT.

This chain joins TRBV20-1 and TRBJ2-5; D unclear. Germline CDR1 is DFQATT and CDR2 is SNEGSKA (reference sequence). Trimming took 2 bases from V and 4 from J, leaving 11 bases between them. The CDR3 is made up of 13 amino acids. The CDR3 DNA is TGCAGTGCTAGAAAAGGATATGGAGAGACCCAGTACTTC. Protein product: CSARKGYGETQYF.

This sequence joins TRBV5-1 and TRBJ2-5, with D perhaps given as TRBD1 or TRBD2 (5 bases each). Germline CDR1 SGHRS, CDR2 YFSETQ. There are 14 residues in the CDR3. V was trimmed by 4 bases and J by 1 base, leaving 11 bases between them. CDR3: CASSRDGLQETQYF. The CDR3 DNA is TGCGCCAGCAGCCGGGACGGCCTCCAAGAGACCCAGTACTTC.

V is TRBV27 and J is TRBJ2-7, with D unresolved. The CDR3 is made up of 12 amino acids. Germline V gives CDR1 MNHEY, CDR2 SMNVEV (reference sequence). V lost 6 bases and J lost 2, with 8 bases in between. The CDR3 sequence: CASSRPPYEQYF. The CDR3 coding sequence is TGTGCCAGCAGCCGACCTCCCTACGAGCAGTACTTC.

This clonotype was seen repeatedly, ten times or more. V and J are TRBV7-2 and TRBJ2-5; D remains unclear. The length of the CDR3 is 14 residues. CDR1 SGHTA and CDR2 FQGNSA come from the germline V gene. Deletions cut 3 bases from V and 1 base from J, with 9 bases between. CDR3 sequence: CASSFNSFQETQYF. Written as DNA, the CDR3 is TGTGCCAGCAGCTTCAACAGTTTCCAAGAGACCCAGTACTTC.

In its sample, this clonotype was seen many times. CDR3 sequence: CATSRDSGTAASQFF. Written as DNA, the CDR3 is TGTGCCACCAGCAGAGATAGTGGGACCGCCGCGTCGCAGTTCTTC. J is TRBJ2-1 and V is TRBV15, with D perhaps given as TRBD1 or TRBD2 (5 bases each). V was shortened by 0 bases and J by 12 bases, with 18 bases between the two germline ends. Germline V CDR1 and CDR2: LNHNV, YYDKDF (reference sequence). The CDR3 covers 15 residues.

The chain is built from TRBV28 and TRBJ2-1, with D maybe TRBD2 (5 bases). Per the germline V gene, CDR1 is MDHEN and CDR2 is SYDVKM. This CDR3 contains 16 residues. The V end lost 2 bases, the J end lost 4 bases, and 15 bases lay between the germline ends. CDR3 nucleotide sequence: TGTGCCAGCAGTTTAGGAGGTAGCCCCTTATACAATGAGCAGTTCTTC. Translation gives CASSLGGSPLYNEQFF.

The chain is built from TRBV7-2 and TRBJ2-3; 10 nucleotides match TRBD2. The V gene's germline CDR1 is SGHTA and CDR2 FQGNSA. J was trimmed by 7 bases and V by 1 base; bases with no gene match: 11. The length of the CDR3 is 17 residues. The CDR3 spells CASSLGRGLAGAHTQYF. DNA of the CDR3: TGTGCCAGCAGCTTAGGACGGGGGCTAGCGGGAGCCCATACGCAGTATTTT.

This clonotype was found a few times. The chain is built from TRBV12-3 or TRBV12-4 and TRBJ2-1; TRBD1 matches at 8 bases. The CDR3 totals 13 residues. V dropped 6 bases and J dropped 6; count of bases not matched to a gene: 4. The CDR3 DNA follows: TGTGCCAGCAGGTCGGGGACAGGCAATGAGCAGTTCTTC. Its protein product is CASRSGTGNEQFF.

Only a few counts were recorded for this clonotype. The chain uses TRBV4-3 and TRBJ2-7; 9 bases map to TRBD1. Germline CDR1 and CDR2: LGHNA and YSLEER. V dropped 0 bases and J dropped 0; count of bases not matched to a gene: 6. This CDR3 has 17 amino acids. The CDR3 sequence is CASSQDVGTGLSYEQYF. CDR3 in DNA: TGCGCCAGCAGCCAAGATGTCGGGACAGGGCTCTCCTACGAGCAGTACTTC.

This clonotype was observed a few times. This chain joins TRBV4-3 and TRBJ2-7; TRBD2 aligns across 11 bases. Looked up from germline, CDR1 is LGHNA and CDR2 is YSLEER. The CDR3 sequence is 15 residues long. Unmatched junction bases numbered 2, after V lost 1 base and J lost 3 bases. The CDR3: CASSQGTSGYYEQYF. DNA for the CDR3: TGCGCCAGCAGCCAAGGGACTAGCGGGTACTACGAGCAGTACTTC.

This chain connects TRBV4-1 to TRBJ2-1; D not certain. The V gene lost 1 base and the J gene lost 15 bases, with 13 bases spanning the gap. Germline CDR1 and CDR2: MGHRA and YSYEKL. The CDR3 extends over 12 amino acids. CDR3 loop: CASSQAGLKRFF. The CDR3 bases are TGCGCCAGCAGCCAAGCGGGCCTTAAACGGTTCTTC.

This clonotype was recorded a few times. The V and J genes are TRBV12-3 or TRBV12-4 and TRBJ2-5; a possible D gene is TRBD2 (6 bases). Trimming took off 10 bases at V and 4 bases at J, with 19 bases between the two ends. The CDR3 consists of 14 residues. The DNA of the CDR3 is TGTGCCATTCGGGCTGGGCGGGGCGGAGAGACCCAGTACTTC. Protein sequence: CAIRAGRGGETQYF.

The sample holds a few counts of this clonotype. Here the CDR3 DNA reads TGTGCCAGCAGTTCTTTTCCGGGATATGGCTACACCTTC. Residues: CASSSFPGYGYTF. This chain joins TRBV27 and TRBJ1-2; D unresolved. V dropped 4 bases and J dropped 5 bases, with 11 bases sitting between them. This CDR3 is built from 13 residues. Germline CDR1 MNHEY, CDR2 SMNVEV (reference sequence).

This clonotype has a handful of counts. The gene calls are TRBV20-1 and TRBJ2-1, with 9 bases aligning to TRBD1. The V gene's germline CDR1 is DFQATT and CDR2 SNEGSKA (reference sequence). V shed 1 base and J 7 bases; nucleotides not matched to a gene: 11. This CDR3 is 16 amino acids long. The CDR3 loop reads CSARGLGTGWVNEQFF. The CDR3, as DNA: TGCAGTGCTAGAGGGCTAGGGACAGGGTGGGTGAATGAGCAGTTCTTC.

CDR3 loop: CSVAGQGNGYTF. In DNA, the CDR3 is TGCAGCGTTGCGGGGCAGGGCAATGGCTACACCTTC. The chain combines TRBV29-1 with TRBJ1-2; the D gene is possibly TRBD1 (5 bases). Germline CDR1 SQVTM, CDR2 ANQGSEA. The ends were cut back, 4 bases at V and 6 bases at J, with 12 bases in the middle. CDR3 size: 12 residues.